Described below is a single TCR beta chain sequence and its context. These data belong to a study of blood T cell repertoires in COVID-19. Overall study: T cells, B-cell-depleted T cells, or PBMCs supplied cDNA or gDNA.

CDR3 length: 14 amino acids. V shed 3 bases and J shed 4 bases, with 10 bases lying between them. CDR1 is SGHNT, CDR2 YENEEA, per germline. Clinical histories supplied by participants themselves formed the basis of cohort assignment. Method: immunoSEQ multiplex PCR; TCRdb's copy keeps in-frame clones and lacks some. The sample has about 400,000 clones; roughly 86% are singletons. This receptor was taken from a woman aged 25 to 39 who had recovered from COVID-19. The specimen was PBMCs or T cells enriched from blood (not recorded which). The rearrangement links TRBV11-3 to TRBJ1-5; maybe TRBD1 (5 bases). The CDR3 DNA follows: TGTGCCAGCAGCTTTCCCGGGGGGAATCAGCCCCAGCATTTT. It codes for CASSFPGGNQPQHF. Drawing the rest from reference TRBV11-3 and TRBJ1-5, the complete variable domain is EAGVVQSPRYKIIEKKQPVAFWCNPISGHNTLYWYLQNLGQGPELLIRYENEEAVDDSQLPKDRFSAERLKGVDSTLKIQPAELGDSAVYLCASSFPGGNQPQHFGDGTRLSIL.